This T cell receptor (beta chain) was identified during a study of T cells expressing NK-cell markers. Germline loops: CDR1 MGHRA, CDR2 YSYEKL. The CDR3 covers 15 residues. TCRdb re-called the 5' RACE reads and catalogs CDR3 proteins one per entry, DNA excluded. The sample has some 440,000 distinct CDR3 sequences, and its top ten clones hold 1.4%. The chain has TRBV4-1 and TRBJ1-5. The sequence was obtained from a woman between 50 and 59 years old in good health. The sample taken for sequencing was blood T cells: a sorted CD56 or NKG2C T cell subset, CD4+ or CD8+ T cells, or bulk PBMC T cells (not recorded which). CDR3 sequence: CASSTSGGMGQPQHF.